This T cell receptor beta chain was observed in a study of control samples from healthy donors and cancer patients. Libraries were prepared by immunoSEQ multiplex PCR; TCRdb keeps only in-frame clonotypes and omits some of them. The table lists 95,000 to 130,000 clones, more than 80% of them singletons. Sequencing input: PBMCs. The TCR comes from a woman between 50 and 59 years old with colorectal cancer.

Here the CDR3 reads CASSQSVGAIKYNSPLHF. The CDR3 DNA follows: TGCGCCAGCAGTCAATCGGTCGGGGCGATTAAATATAATTCACCCCTCCACTTT. This chain connects TRBV23-1 to TRBJ1-6, with D possibly being TRBD1 (5 bases). TRBV23-1 is placed among ORFs of uncertain function. CDR3 length equals 18 residues. Trimming pared 0 bases from V and 4 bases from J, leaving 16 bases between.